A single sample gave rise to the 15 T cell receptor beta chains below, sequenced in a study of human T cells and chemical hapten exposure. TCRdb re-analysed the RACE reads in MiXCR, keeping a single row per CDR3 protein. This table has roughly 180,000 distinct CDR3 sequences, approximately 20% appearing once. Documented time point: patch test 1, 2 weeks after DPC sensitization. The treatment: therapeutic diphenylcyclopropenone sensitization with weekly scalp DPC. Here the sequenced sample was whole blood, taken in connection with sensitization to the hapten diphenylcyclopropenone (DPC). Source of these receptors: a woman aged 50 to 65 with alopecia areata. Some clones in this sample may be carry-over from other donors' samples.

This clonotype was counted ten times or more. The rearrangement uses TRBV10-3 and TRBJ1-1; no clear D. V shed 0 bases and J shed 7 bases, with 12 bases lying between them. The CDR3 extends over 14 amino acids. CDR1 ENHRY and CDR2 SYGVKD come from the germline V gene. The CDR3 region is CAISESNGIGEAFF. CDR3 bases: TGTGCCATCAGTGAGTCGAACGGGATCGGTGAAGCTTTCTTT.

The chain has TRBV5-1 and TRBJ2-1; TRBD1 matches at 8 bases. From germline, CDR1 is SGHRS and CDR2 YFSETQ. The V gene end was trimmed by 6 bases and the J gene end by 10 bases; junction bases not matched to a gene: 21. The CDR3 contains 17 residues. In DNA form, the CDR3 reads TGCGCCAGCAACCCCTTTGGACAGGGAAGAGGGATTGGGGAGCAGTTCTTC. This translates into CASNPFGQGRGIGEQFF. Full variable domain (remainder filled in from reference TRBV5-1 and TRBJ2-1): KAGVTQTPRYLIKTRGQQVTLSCSPISGHRSVSWYQQTPGQGLQFLFEYFSETQRNKGNFPGRFSGRQFSNSRSEMNVSTLELGDSALYLCASNPFGQGRGIGEQFFGPGTRLTVL.

The V gene is TRBV7-6, the J gene TRBJ2-2; 8 nucleotides line up with TRBD2. The CDR3 is 16 amino acids. Germline V CDR1 and CDR2: SGHVS, FNYEAQ. With V trimmed by 1 base and J by 2 bases, 3 bases remained unmatched. CDR3 coding DNA: TGTGCCAGCAGCTTAGTTACTAGCGGCAACACCGGGGAGCTGTTTTTT. Translating gives CASSLVTSGNTGELFF.

This clonotype was observed a single time. V usage is TRBV29-1 and J usage is TRBJ2-3; unclear D gene. The V end was cut by 7 bases, the J end by 6 bases, with 14 bases between. The CDR3 is 12 residues long. Looked up from germline, CDR1 is SQVTM and CDR2 is ANQGSEA. CDR3 in amino acids: CSDRVLGDTQYF. The CDR3 nucleotides are TGCAGCGATCGGGTACTTGGGGATACGCAGTATTTT.

This clonotype was picked up a small number of times. The chain links TRBV7-9 to TRBJ2-2, with D unresolved. In germline, CDR1 is SEHNR, CDR2 FQNEAQ (reference sequence). Trimming removed 1 base from V and 6 bases from J, with 9 bases in between. The CDR3 contains 14 residues. CDR3 loop: CASSLDGGAGELFF. The CDR3 coding sequence is TGTGCCAGCAGCTTAGATGGCGGAGCCGGGGAGCTGTTTTTT.

The chain links TRBV2 to TRBJ1-5; 9 nucleotides align to TRBD1. Trimming took 8 bases from V and 7 from J; bases not matched to a gene: 12. The CDR3 has 15 residues. Germline V lookup: CDR1 SNHLY, CDR2 FYNNEI. CDR3 loop: CASSWIQGALQPQHF. The CDR3 DNA is TGTGCCAGCTCCTGGATACAGGGGGCCTTACAGCCCCAGCATTTT.

This chain joins TRBV20-1 and TRBJ2-1; D call uncertain. Trimming shortened V by 4 bases and J by 3 bases, and 10 bases separated the two germline ends. The CDR3 totals 13 residues. Germline CDR1 is DFQATT and CDR2 is SNEGSKA (reference sequence). The CDR3 DNA sequence: TGCAGTGCTACACAAATAGTCTACAATGAGCAGTTCTTC. This translates into CSATQIVYNEQFF.

This clonotype has just a few counts. The chain uses TRBV20-1 and TRBJ1-5; D possibly corresponds to TRBD1 (5 bases). V shed 0 bases and J shed 1 base, with 13 bases lying between them. The CDR3 spans 16 residues. The germline V gene encodes CDR1 DFQATT and CDR2 SNEGSKA (reference sequence). The CDR3 coding sequence is TGCAGTGCTAGAGATCGAACAGGCCGGAGCAATCAGCCCCAGCATTTT. This codes for CSARDRTGRSNQPQHF.

The gene calls are TRBV6-5 and TRBJ1-1; unclear D gene. Per the germline V gene, CDR1 is MNHEY and CDR2 is SVGAGI. The V and J ends lost 5 bases and 6 bases respectively, with 25 bases between them. The CDR3 sequence is 17 residues long. CDR3 in amino acids: CASSSRGGWRNEAEAFF. DNA of the CDR3: TGTGCCAGCAGTAGCAGAGGTGGGTGGCGTAACGAAGCTGAAGCTTTCTTT.

The table lists this clonotype with a few counts. The chain carries TRBV10-2 and TRBJ2-3, with D perhaps matching TRBD2 (5 bases). This CDR3 comprises 16 residues. Trimming shortened V by 6 bases and J by 0 bases, and 16 bases separated the two germline ends. The V gene's germline CDR1 is WSHSY and CDR2 SAAADI. The DNA of the CDR3 is TGCGCCAGCAGGACGCTGGACTTCTCTAGCACAGATACGCAGTATTTT. Translating it yields CASRTLDFSSTDTQYF.

This clonotype was seen at least ten times. This sequence joins TRBV29-1 and TRBJ1-4, with D perhaps TRBD1 (6 bases). This CDR3 is built from 14 residues. CDR1 is SQVTM, CDR2 ANQGSEA, per germline. V was trimmed by 7 bases and J by 7 bases, leaving 19 bases between them. For the CDR3, the DNA is TGCAGCGCTAAGGACAGCGGGCACGGTGAAAAACTGTTTTTT. Translating it yields CSAKDSGHGEKLFF.

The chain links TRBV24-1 to TRBJ2-5; TRBD1 might be the D (6 bases). Germline V gives CDR1 KGHDR, CDR2 SFDVKD. The CDR3 is made up of 14 amino acids. With 5 bases removed from V and 5 bases from J, the gap between germline ends came to 14 bases. The CDR3 loop is CATSGKQGIETQYF. CDR3 DNA: TGTGCCACCAGTGGTAAACAGGGTATTGAGACCCAGTACTTC.

This clonotype was recorded once. V and J are TRBV10-3 and TRBJ1-3; D not certain. Germline CDR1 ENHRY, CDR2 SYGVKD. CDR3 length equals 13 residues. Trimming took 0 bases from V and 8 from J, leaving 8 bases between them. CDR3 sequence reads: CAISESNGDTIYF. CDR3 DNA sequence: TGTGCCATCAGTGAGTCGAACGGGGACACCATATATTTT.

This rearrangement joins TRBV10-3 to TRBJ1-4; 9 bases are a match to TRBD1. V lost 5 bases to trimming and J lost 6 bases; unmatched junction nucleotides: 4. Germline CDR1 and CDR2: ENHRY and SYGVKD. CDR3 length: 14 amino acids. This chain's CDR3 is CAISRQGGDEKLFF. In DNA, the CDR3 is TGTGCCATCAGTAGACAGGGGGGCGATGAAAAACTGTTTTTT.

V usage is TRBV24-1 and J usage is TRBJ2-1; possible D gene TRBD2, 6 bases. This CDR3 is built from 13 residues. Germline CDR1 and CDR2: KGHDR and SFDVKD. The V and J ends lost 8 bases and 5 bases respectively, with 12 bases between them. In DNA form, the CDR3 reads TGTGCCACCAAAAGCGGGTCGGACAATGAGCAGTTCTTC. Translating gives CATKSGSDNEQFF.